The 16 T cell receptor beta chains below all came from one sample that was sequenced in a study of human thymus T cells. Resections obtained during corrective heart surgery supplied the thymus tissue. Sequencing used immunoSEQ multiplex PCR; TCRdb keeps in-frame clones, though not all of them. In the table there are 100,000 to 150,000 clones, around 94% of which are singletons. The sequencing sample was made of thymus tissue. The receptors shown here come from a boy under three years old with a congenital heart defect but otherwise immunologically healthy.

V is TRBV28 and J is TRBJ1-1; no clear D. The germline V and J ends were trimmed by 2 bases and 3 bases, with 7 bases remaining between them. The CDR3 runs 13 residues. Germline-derived CDR1 and CDR2 are MDHEN and SYDVKM. The CDR3 DNA follows: TGTGCCAGCAGTTTACGCCCGGACACTGAAGCTTTCTTT. It is translated as CASSLRPDTEAFF.

V gene TRBV19 combines with J gene TRBJ2-3, with a weak D call TRBD1 (5 bases). The CDR3 runs 14 residues. V was shortened by 3 bases and J by 7 bases, with 14 bases between the two germline ends. The germline CDR1 and CDR2 sequences are LNHDA and SQIVND (reference sequence). CDR3 amino acids: CASSICRASNTQYF. The DNA of the CDR3 is TGTGCCAGTAGTATCTGCAGGGCCTCGAATACGCAGTATTTT. Supplemented by reference TRBV19 and TRBJ2-3, the full variable domain reads DGGITQSPKYLFRKEGQNVTLSCEQNLNHDAMYWYRQDPGQGLRLIYYSQIVNDFQKGDIAEGYSVSREKKESFPLTVTSAQKNPTAFYLCASSICRASNTQYFGPGTRLTVL.

This chain uses TRBV6-5 with TRBJ1-5, with TRBD1 matching 7 bases. J gave up 5 bases and V 8 bases, and 6 bases lay outside the gene matches. CDR3 length equals 13 residues. CDR1 and CDR2 from the germline V gene are MNHEY and SVGAGI. This CDR3 reads CASASTGHQPQHF. The CDR3, as DNA: TGTGCCAGCGCTTCGACAGGGCATCAGCCCCAGCATTTT.

The chain employs TRBV19 and TRBJ1-2; maybe TRBD1 (5 bases). Trimming removed 11 bases from V and 2 bases from J, with 12 bases in between. There are 12 residues in the CDR3. The germline CDR1 and CDR2 sequences are LNHDA and SQIVND (reference sequence). CDR3 DNA sequence: TGTGCCGCCACCCGGGGCAACTATGGCTACACCTTC. Translation gives CAATRGNYGYTF.

CDR3: CASRYEERGFYEQYF. CDR3 in DNA: TGTGCCAGCAGATATGAGGAGCGGGGATTCTACGAGCAGTACTTC. V is TRBV27 and J is TRBJ2-7; TRBD2 matches 7 bases. CDR3 length equals 15 residues. Germline V gene sequence: CDR1 MNHEY, CDR2 SMNVEV (reference sequence). V trimming: 6 bases; J trimming: 3 bases; junction bases outside the gene matches: 11.

This clone was observed a handful of times. The chain uses TRBV28 and TRBJ1-2; D gene uncertain. This CDR3 is 12 amino acids long. The V end was cut by 5 bases, the J end by 8 bases, with 12 bases between. From germline, CDR1 is MDHEN and CDR2 SYDVKM. In nucleotides, the CDR3 is TGTGCCAGCAGTCCCCAGGAACGGGGCTACACCTTC. Encoded protein: CASSPQERGYTF.

The chain recombines TRBV9 with TRBJ2-1, with D perhaps matching TRBD2 (6 bases). CDR3 length equals 15 residues. V was trimmed by 0 bases and J by 2 bases, leaving 9 bases between them. Looked up from germline, CDR1 is SGDLS and CDR2 is YYNGEE. The CDR3 sequence is CASSVVPGAYNEQFF. In DNA form, the CDR3 reads TGTGCCAGCAGCGTAGTACCGGGGGCCTACAATGAGCAGTTCTTC.

The chain's CDR3 is CASSQGVRGNSPLHF. The CDR3 DNA reads TGTGCCAGCAGTCAAGGGGTGAGGGGGAATTCACCCCTCCACTTT. The rearrangement joins TRBV5-8 to TRBJ1-6; tentative D call: TRBD1 (6 bases). CDR3 length: 15 amino acids. Germline V gene lookup returns CDR1 SGHTS and CDR2 YDEGEE. Trimming stripped 5 bases from V and 7 bases from J, with 16 bases between.

The chain couples TRBV6-6 to TRBJ2-5, with a possible D match to TRBD2 (6 bases). Germline values: CDR1 MNHNY, CDR2 SVGAGI (reference sequence). The CDR3 runs to 15 residues. The ends were cut back, 4 bases at V and 2 bases at J, with 14 bases in the middle. CDR3 protein: CASSFRLGGQETQYF. For the CDR3, the DNA is TGTGCCAGCAGTTTCCGACTAGGAGGGCAAGAGACCCAGTACTTC.

The rearrangement joins TRBV27 to TRBJ2-7; D not resolved. Germline V gene sequence: CDR1 MNHEY, CDR2 SMNVEV (reference sequence). This CDR3 has 14 amino acids. V shed 0 bases and J shed 3 bases, with 9 bases lying between them. This CDR3 reads CASSLSPSRYEQYF. The CDR3 DNA follows: TGTGCCAGCAGTTTATCTCCTAGTCGCTACGAGCAGTACTTC.

The chain recombines TRBV6-1 with TRBJ1-6; a weak D match, TRBD1 (6 bases). The V gene's germline CDR1 is MNHNS and CDR2 SASEGT. V was clipped by 2 bases and J by 7 bases, with 18 bases between them. The CDR3 totals 17 residues. For the CDR3, the DNA is TGTGCCAGCAGTGAATTGGGGGGGGCTTCGGAGAATTCACCCCTCCACTTT. It yields the protein CASSELGGASENSPLHF.

V is TRBV5-1 and J is TRBJ1-1, with TRBD1 matching over 11 bases. Trimming took 7 bases from V and 0 from J; bases not matched to a gene: 5. Germline CDR1 is SGHRS and CDR2 is YFSETQ. CDR3 length: 15 residues. The CDR3 is CASGQGARMNTEAFF. As DNA, the CDR3 is TGCGCCAGCGGACAGGGGGCGCGGATGAACACTGAAGCTTTCTTT.

This chain's CDR3 is CSPADGWTQYF. The CDR3 coding sequence is TGCAGCCCAGCGGACGGATGGACGCAGTATTTT. The chain carries TRBV20-1 and TRBJ2-3; possibly TRBD2 for D (5 bases). Germline CDR1 DFQATT, CDR2 SNEGSKA (reference sequence). CDR3 size: 11 residues.

V and J are TRBV4-2 and TRBJ2-7; weak D call: TRBD2 (6 bases). The germline V gene encodes CDR1 LGHNA and CDR2 YNFKEQ. This CDR3 is built from 15 residues. The V and J ends lost 4 bases and 3 bases respectively, with 16 bases between them. CDR3 in amino acids: CASSLWTWGGYEQYF. The CDR3 DNA reads as TGTGCCAGCAGCCTTTGGACCTGGGGAGGCTACGAGCAGTACTTC.

This chain joins TRBV5-1 and TRBJ2-5; 7 bases align to TRBD2. This CDR3 has 17 amino acids. V gave up 2 bases and J gave up 5 bases; unmatched junction bases: 15. Germline CDR1 is SGHRS and CDR2 is YFSETQ. The CDR3 nucleotides read TGCGCCAGCAGCTTCGTCTTGGGGAGGGAGGTTATTGAGACCCAGTACTTC. This codes for CASSFVLGREVIETQYF. Drawing the rest from reference TRBV5-1 and TRBJ2-5, the complete variable domain is KAGVTQTPRYLIKTRGQQVTLSCSPISGHRSVSWYQQTPGQGLQFLFEYFSETQRNKGNFPGRFSGRQFSNSRSEMNVSTLELGDSALYLCASSFVLGREVIETQYFGPGTRLLVL.

The V and J genes are TRBV5-1 and TRBJ2-2; D possibly matches TRBD1 or TRBD2 (6 bases each). The CDR3 covers 15 residues. CDR1 is SGHRS and CDR2 is YFSETQ in the germline V gene. The V and J ends lost 0 bases and 6 bases respectively, with 12 bases between them. The CDR3 reads CASSLVDRGPGELFF. The CDR3, as DNA: TGCGCCAGCAGCTTGGTCGATCGGGGGCCCGGGGAGCTGTTTTTT.